This T cell receptor (beta chain) was sequenced for a study of blood T cell repertoires in COVID-19. For the study at large: Sites in the United States, Italy and Spain provided acute and convalescent COVID-19 samples.

Germline-derived CDR1 and CDR2 are SEHNR and FQNEAQ (reference sequence). The CDR3 contains 15 residues. V was shortened by 5 bases and J by 3 bases, with 14 bases between the two germline ends. Produced via immunoSEQ multiplex PCR; TCRdb's table is partial and in-frame only. The sample carries some 240,000 clones, around 90% recorded once. This clonotype originated in a man in his 60s who had recovered from COVID-19. The gene calls are TRBV7-9 and TRBJ1-3; D ambiguous. What was sequenced was peripheral blood. DNA of the CDR3: TGTGCCAGCAGCCCCCCTGTTGTCGGTGGAAACACCATATATTTT. This sequence encodes CASSPPVVGGNTIYF. Variable domain in full (rest from reference TRBV7-9 and TRBJ1-3): DTGVSQNPRHKITKRGQNVTFRCDPISEHNRLYWYRQTLGQGPEFLTYFQNEAQLEKSRLLSDRFSAERPKGSFSTLEIQRTEQGDSAMYLCASSPPVVGGNTIYFGEGSWLTVV.